Sequencing of this T cell receptor beta chain was carried out in a study of blood T cell repertoires in COVID-19. Study-level background: There were acute and convalescent COVID-19 samples, and they came from the United States, Italy and Spain. T cells, B-cell-depleted T cells, or PBMCs supplied cDNA or gDNA.

Original data processing: Amplification with reference gene primers provided the estimates of nucleated cell counts. Generated by immunoSEQ multiplex PCR, the TCRdb table keeps only in-frame clones and is missing some. The V and J calls and the clone size are those of that table, but D and trimming were determined from the DNA. This sample yields hundreds of thousands of clones, of which 70% to 90% are seen a single time; 3.5% to 4% belongs to the top ten. Material for sequencing was peripheral blood. The TCR was taken from a woman aged 50 to 60 with active or convalescent COVID-19.

Here the CDR3 reads CASSSRRTSVTYEQYF. For the CDR3, the DNA is TGTGCCAGCAGTTCCCGCCGGACTAGCGTTACCTACGAGCAGTACTTC. The chain carries TRBV27 and TRBJ2-7; 9 bases line up with TRBD2. Germline CDR1 MNHEY, CDR2 SMNVEV (reference sequence). This CDR3 region has 16 residues. V trimming: 4 bases; J trimming: 2 bases; junction bases outside the gene matches: 9.